This TCR beta chain appears in the sequencing data of a study of human T cells and chemical hapten exposure. The wider study: Per-sample TCR yield variation was attributed mainly to small pooled library volume differences. General study results and limits: Alopecia was present in the donors, so their immune response may differ from healthy people's.

There are many counts of this clonotype. What it recognizes is unknown. Using its own MiXCR run on the RACE reads, TCRdb lists one record per CDR3 protein. The sample includes 300,000 to 450,000 distinct CDR3 sequences, around 4.8% of them seen just once. Between the trimmed V and J ends, which lost 5 bases and 7 bases, there was a span of 6 bases. There are 11 residues in the CDR3. Germline loops: CDR1 MNHEY, CDR2 SVGEGT. Time point given: patch test 1, 2 weeks after DPC sensitization. The treatment was: therapeutic diphenylcyclopropenone sensitization with weekly scalp DPC. Source: whole blood, taken in connection with sensitization to the hapten diphenylcyclopropenone (DPC). This clonotype originated in a woman aged 45 to 65 with alopecia areata. Some clones in this sample may be carry-over from other donors' samples. The rearrangement links TRBV6-2 or TRBV6-3 to TRBJ2-1; D remains unclear. As DNA, the CDR3 is TGTGCCAGCAGTCCCCTTAATGAGCAGTTCTTC. Translation: CASSPLNEQFF.